The T cell receptor beta chain under discussion was sequenced for a study of blood T cell repertoires in COVID-19. About the research overall: Nucleic acid was either cDNA or gDNA, and it came from T cells, B-cell-depleted T cells, or PBMCs.

Deletions cut 3 bases from V and 4 bases from J, with 9 bases between. Germline V gene sequence: CDR1 MDHEN, CDR2 SYDVKM. This CDR3 has 13 amino acids. Sequenced by immunoSEQ multiplex PCR; TCRdb stores in-frame clones only, minus some. The sample has about 26,000 clones; approximately 81% are singletons. This rearrangement joins TRBV28 to TRBJ1-2; D is possibly TRBD1 (6 bases). The sequenced sample consisted of peripheral blood. The clonotype originates from a human donor in a cohort sampled during active COVID-19. The CDR3 DNA sequence: TGTGCCAGCAGTTTTGGACAGTTCTATGGCTACACCTTC. It yields the protein CASSFGQFYGYTF.